This TCR beta chain was sequenced in a study of blood T cells in healthy people across ages. The sample holds a few counts of this clonotype. What it recognizes is unknown. Trimming stripped 1 base from V and 2 bases from J, with 11 bases between. Germline V CDR1 and CDR2: SEHNR, FQNEAQ (reference sequence). The CDR3 totals 15 residues. The study, taken as a whole, reports: It was held that the diversity estimates obtained from one million T cells were underestimates.

A sample-barcoded 5' primer and a J-beta primer mix were used in a second PCR of roughly 7 to 11 cycles. From the 5' RACE reads, TCRdb called clonotypes with MiXCR, one entry per CDR3 protein. The table has about 570,000 distinct CDR3 sequences, about 26% seen once. This same sample was also part of a study on T cells of mothers and their children.

Input material: blood. The rearrangement links TRBV7-9 to TRBJ1-2; unclear D gene. The receptor was isolated from a boy aged 2 to 10 in good health. CDR3 residues: CASSLVQWSNYGYTF. The CDR3 region has the DNA TGTGCCAGCAGCTTAGTTCAATGGAGCAACTATGGCTACACCTTC.